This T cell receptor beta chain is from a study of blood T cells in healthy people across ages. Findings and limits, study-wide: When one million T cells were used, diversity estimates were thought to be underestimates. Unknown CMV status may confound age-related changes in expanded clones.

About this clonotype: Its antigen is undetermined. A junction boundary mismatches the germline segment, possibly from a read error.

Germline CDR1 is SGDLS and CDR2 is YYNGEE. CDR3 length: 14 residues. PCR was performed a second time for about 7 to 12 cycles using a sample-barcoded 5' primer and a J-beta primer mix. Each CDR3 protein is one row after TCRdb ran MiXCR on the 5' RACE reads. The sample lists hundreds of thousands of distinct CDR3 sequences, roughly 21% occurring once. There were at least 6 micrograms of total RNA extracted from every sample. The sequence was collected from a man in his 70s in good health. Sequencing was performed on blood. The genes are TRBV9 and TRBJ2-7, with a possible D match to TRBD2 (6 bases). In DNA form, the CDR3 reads TGCGCCAGCAGCGTAGAGGGAGGTTCTTACGAGCAGTACTTC. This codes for CASSVEGGSYEQYF.